One T cell receptor (beta chain) is described in this entry. CDR1 and CDR2 from the germline V gene are LGHDT and YNNKEL (reference sequence). This CDR3 contains 15 residues. V lost 2 bases and J 8 bases, leaving 15 bases between the germline ends. This entry is derived from a study of blood T cell repertoires in COVID-19. About the research overall: COVID-19 samples collected from the United States, Italy and Spain covered acute and convalescent phases. The cDNA or gDNA used as material had been derived from T cells, B-cell-depleted T cells, or PBMCs.

Original analysis: From reference gene primer amplification, estimates of nucleated cell counts were derived. Assay: immunoSEQ multiplex PCR; the TCRdb copy retains only in-frame clones and omits some. V, J and clone size were drawn from that table, and D and trimming were deduced from the DNA. This table holds a few hundred thousand clones, 85% found once. The sequence was obtained from a woman aged 18-29 years with acute or convalescent COVID-19. Specimen: peripheral blood. V is TRBV3-1 (or the pseudogene TRBV3-2) and J is TRBJ2-2; D perhaps matches TRBD1 (5 bases). For the CDR3, the DNA is TGTGCCAGCAGCCAACCCCCAGGGCTTGGGGGGGAGCTGTTTTTT. Its translation is CASSQPPGLGGELFF.